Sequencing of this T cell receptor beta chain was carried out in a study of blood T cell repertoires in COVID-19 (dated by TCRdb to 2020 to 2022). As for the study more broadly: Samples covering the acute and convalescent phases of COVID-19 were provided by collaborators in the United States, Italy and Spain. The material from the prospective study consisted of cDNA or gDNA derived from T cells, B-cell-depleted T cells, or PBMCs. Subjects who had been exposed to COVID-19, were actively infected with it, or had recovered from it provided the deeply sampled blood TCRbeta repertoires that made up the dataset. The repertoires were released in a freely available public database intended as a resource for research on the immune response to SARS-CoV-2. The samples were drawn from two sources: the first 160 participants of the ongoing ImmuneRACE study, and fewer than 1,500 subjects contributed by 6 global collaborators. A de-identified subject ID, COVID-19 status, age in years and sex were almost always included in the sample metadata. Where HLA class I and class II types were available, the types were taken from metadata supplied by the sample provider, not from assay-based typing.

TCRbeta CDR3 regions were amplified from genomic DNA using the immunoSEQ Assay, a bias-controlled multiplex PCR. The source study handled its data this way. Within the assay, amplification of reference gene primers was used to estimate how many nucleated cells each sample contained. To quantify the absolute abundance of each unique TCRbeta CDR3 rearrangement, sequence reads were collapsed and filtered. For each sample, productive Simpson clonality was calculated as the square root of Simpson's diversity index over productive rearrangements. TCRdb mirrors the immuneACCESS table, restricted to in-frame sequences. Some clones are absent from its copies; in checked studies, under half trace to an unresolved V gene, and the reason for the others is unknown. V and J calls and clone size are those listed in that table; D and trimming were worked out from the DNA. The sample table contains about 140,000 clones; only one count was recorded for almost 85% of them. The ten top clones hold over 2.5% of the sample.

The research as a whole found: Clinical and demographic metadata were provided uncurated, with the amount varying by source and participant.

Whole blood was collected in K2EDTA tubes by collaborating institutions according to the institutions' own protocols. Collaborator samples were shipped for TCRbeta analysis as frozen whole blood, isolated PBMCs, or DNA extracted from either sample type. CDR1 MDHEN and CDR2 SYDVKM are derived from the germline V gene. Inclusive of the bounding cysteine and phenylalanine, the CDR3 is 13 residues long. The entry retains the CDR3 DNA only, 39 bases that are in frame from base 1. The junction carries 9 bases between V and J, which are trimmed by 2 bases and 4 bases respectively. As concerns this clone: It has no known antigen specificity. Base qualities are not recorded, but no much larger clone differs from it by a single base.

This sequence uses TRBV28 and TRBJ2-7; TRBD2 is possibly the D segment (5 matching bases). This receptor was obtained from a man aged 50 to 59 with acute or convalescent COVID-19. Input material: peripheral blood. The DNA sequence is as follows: TGTGCCAGCAGTTTACCCGGACTTTACGAGCAGTACTTC. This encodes CASSLPGLYEQYF.